Included here is one T cell receptor beta chain sequence, with context. Assay: immunoSEQ multiplex PCR; the TCRdb copy retains only in-frame clones and omits some. The data contain some 1,900,000 clones, about 95% of them singletons. The source of the sample is a study of shared clonotypes between healthy human individuals. Trimming stripped 0 bases from V and 4 bases from J, with 12 bases between. The germline V gene has CDR1 MGHRA and CDR2 YSYEKL. This CDR3 comprises 16 residues. Cells designated naive CD8 were CD45RO-negative and were positively selected for CCR7, with terminally differentiated effector memory CD45RA+ cells excluded.

The sequenced sample consisted of naive CD8+ T cells sorted from blood. The chain carries TRBV4-1 and TRBJ2-2; D not certain. The TCR originated in a man younger than 30 in good health. The CDR3 protein is CASSQDPLGLTGELFF. CDR3 coding DNA: TGCGCCAGCAGCCAAGATCCCCTGGGCCTCACCGGGGAGCTGTTTTTT.